A single sample is the source of the 5 T cell receptor beta chains below, sequenced in a study of blood T cell repertoires in COVID-19 (dated by TCRdb to about 2020). Library creation used the immunoSEQ multiplex PCR assay. In TCRdb, the immuneACCESS table is reduced to in-frame sequences with V and J assigned. These tables do not hold every clone; where another copy was compared, an unresolved V gene accounts for under half, and the others remain unexplained. Here the sample has 350,000 or so clones; about 88% occur a single time. The ten largest clones capture 1% of the sample. Material: PBMCs or T cells enriched from blood (not recorded which). All receptors come from a woman in her thirties who had recovered from COVID-19.

The J gene is TRBJ2-7, the V gene TRBV3-1 (or the pseudogene TRBV3-2); 11 nucleotides match TRBD2. Germline V lookup: CDR1 LGHDT, CDR2 YNNKEL (reference sequence). The CDR3 spans 16 residues. V gave up 1 base and J gave up 5 bases; unmatched junction bases: 7. The CDR3, as DNA: TGTGCCAGCAGCCAAGGTCTAGCGGGGGGACGGGACGAGCAGTACTTC. It codes for CASSQGLAGGRDEQYF.

The chain employs TRBV19 and TRBJ1-1; D is perhaps TRBD1 (6 bases). Germline values: CDR1 LNHDA, CDR2 SQIVND (reference sequence). The germline V and J ends were trimmed by 5 bases and 0 bases, with 10 bases remaining between them. The CDR3 is 14 residues long. CDR3 nucleotides: TGTGCCAGTAGTTCAGGGGTGGTGAACACTGAAGCTTTCTTT. Its translation is CASSSGVVNTEAFF.

The rearrangement joins TRBV12-3 or TRBV12-4 to TRBJ1-1; no clear D gene. Trimming left V 8 bases short and J 1 base short, with 11 bases between. The CDR3 runs 13 residues. The CDR3 DNA reads as TGTGCCAGCGGGAGGCGTAAGAACACTGAAGCTTTCTTT. Protein product: CASGRRKNTEAFF.

This clone showed up just once. One end of the junction fails to match germline, which may point to a read error. The CDR3 sequence: CASSYWLAGTSGGPNTGELFF. The CDR3, as DNA: TGTGCCAGCAGCTACTGGCTTGCCGGGACTAGCGGGGGACCGAACACCGGGGAGCTGTTTTTT. This chain links TRBV6-6 with TRBJ2-2; 14 bases map to TRBD2. The CDR3 is made up of 21 amino acids. Germline CDR1 and CDR2: MNHNY and SVGAGI (reference sequence).

This clone came up a few times. In nucleotides, the CDR3 is TGTGCCAGCAGTACCCGACAGGGAGTGGGCGGCTACACCTTC. Translating gives CASSTRQGVGGYTF. This rearrangement joins TRBV28 to TRBJ1-2; 7 nucleotides line up with TRBD1. The V gene end was trimmed by 5 bases and the J gene end by 8 bases; junction bases not matched to a gene: 11. Germline V gives CDR1 MDHEN, CDR2 SYDVKM. This CDR3 region has 14 residues.